This entry lists 4 T cell receptor beta chains sequenced from one sample in a study of tumor and adjacent non-tumor tissue in lung cancer. Three rounds of nested PCR, following a modified ARM-PCR protocol, produced the TCRbeta library. TCRdb processed the multiplex PCR reads anew with MiXCR; each CDR3 protein has one entry. The data hold approximately 100,000 distinct CDR3 sequences, with over 55% observed a single time. RNA was extracted from bulk tissue without any cell sorting. This non-tumor lung sample came from over 3 cm beyond the tumor edge. Sequences were obtained from distant non-tumor lung tissue. Receptors were obtained from a man aged 25-45 years with non-small cell lung cancer.

In the case of this clonotype: A much bigger clone sits one base away, suggesting this may be a read error. Here the CDR3 omits its conserved ending phenylalanine or tryptophan, so a read error is the likely source. V gene TRBV20-1 combines with J gene TRBJ2-7; D might be TRBD1 (6 bases). CDR1 is DFQATT and CDR2 is SNEGSKA in the germline V gene (reference sequence). The CDR3 is 14 amino acids. The V end lost 3 bases, the J end lost 2 bases, and 14 bases lay between the germline ends. The CDR3 loop reads CSARGDNSAYEQYL. The CDR3 DNA is TGCAGTGCTAGGGGGGACAATTCCGCCTACGAGCAGTACCTC.

This clonotype was detected only a few times. A clone one base away is much larger, so this may be a read error. This chain's CDR3 is CVSSLTSGRETQYF. CDR3 DNA sequence: TGTGTCAGCAGCCTGACTAGTGGGCGGGAGACCCAGTACTTC. This sequence joins TRBV5-4 and TRBJ2-5; perhaps TRBD2 as D (6 bases). The length of the CDR3 is 14 residues. Germline CDR1 is SGHNT and CDR2 is YYREEE (reference sequence).

On this clonotype: A junction end diverges from the germline sequence, so it may reflect a read error. V is TRBV5-4 and J is TRBJ2-7; D is perhaps TRBD1 (6 bases). The CDR3 sequence is 14 residues long. CDR1 is SGHNT, CDR2 YYREEE, per germline (reference sequence). The chain's CDR3 is CASNLAWTAYEQYF. The CDR3, as DNA: TGTGCCAGCAACTTGGCCTGGACAGCCTACGAGCAGTACTTC. The complete variable domain, with remaining parts taken from reference TRBV5-4 and TRBJ2-7, reads ETGVTQSPTHLIKTRGQQVTLRCSSQSGHNTVSWYQQALGQGPQFIFQYYREEENGRGNFPPRFSGLQFPNYSSELNVNALELDDSALYLCASNLAWTAYEQYFGPGTRLTVT.

About this clonotype: An end of the junction does not agree with germline; a read error may underlie this. The CDR3 DNA reads as TGCAGGGTTGAAGTCGGGGGTTCCTACGAGCAGTACTTC. Its protein product is CRVEVGGSYEQYF. V usage is TRBV29-1 and J usage is TRBJ2-7; tentative D call: TRBD2 (6 bases). CDR1 SQVTM and CDR2 ANQGSEA come from the germline V gene. This CDR3 spans 13 amino acids.